The source of this T cell receptor beta chain is a study of T-cell memory formation after mild COVID-19. Study context: TCR clusters were mostly confined to one donor each.

Trimming removed 3 bases from V and 5 bases from J, with 10 bases in between. Per the germline V gene, CDR1 is MDHEN and CDR2 is SYDVKM. The CDR3 sequence is 13 residues long. One entry per CDR3 protein results from TCRdb running MiXCR on the 5' RACE reads. Of some 120,000 distinct CDR3 sequences detected, approximately 15% appear once; the ten largest clones hold approximately 5.5%. Study results and limitations: Those CD4+ clones that contracted were mainly in CM and EM (CD8+ ones in EMRA). Within pre-infection memory, some responding clones were found, suggesting cross-reactive memory joined. Whereas later expanders leaned CD4+, clones contracting day 15 to 85 showed a balanced CD4/CD8 makeup.

Of note for this clonotype: The antigen is not known.

This receptor was obtained from a young man who had mild COVID-19 (a few samples of this study predate the infection). Cell type and time point are not known. The rearrangement uses TRBV28 and TRBJ2-5, with unresolved D. The source material was PBMCs or a T cell subset sorted from them (not recorded which). CDR3 protein: CASSFQLRETQYF. DNA for the CDR3: TGTGCCAGCAGTTTCCAACTCAGGGAGACCCAGTACTTC.